The sequence of this TCR beta chain was determined in a study of cytomegalovirus exposure and HLA in healthy donors. CDR1 and CDR2 from the germline V gene are SGDLS and YYNGEE. The J segment lost 2 bases and the V segment lost 8 bases, leaving 7 bases of the junction unmatched. This CDR3 has 14 residues. Researchers ran the PCR with 60 Vbeta and 13 Jbeta primers. Libraries were prepared by immunoSEQ multiplex PCR; TCRdb keeps only in-frame clonotypes and omits some of them. The table includes around 190,000 clones, roughly 82% detected once. The receptor was derived from a woman between 50 and 59 years old in good health and CMV-seronegative. The chain joins TRBV9 to TRBJ1-3; TRBD1 agrees at 7 bases. Material for sequencing was PBMCs. This CDR3 reads CARLQGTPGNTIYF. CDR3 bases: TGTGCCAGATTACAGGGGACCCCTGGAAACACCATATATTTT.